This entry is about one TCR beta chain. This sample stems from a study of blood T cell repertoires in COVID-19. Study context: The United States, Italy and Spain supplied acute and convalescent COVID-19 samples. PBMCs, B-cell-depleted T cells, or T cells were the source of the cDNA or gDNA that made up the material.

Source study methods: From reference gene primer amplification, estimates of nucleated cell counts were derived. TCRdb's table, derived via immunoSEQ multiplex PCR, lists solely in-frame clones and lacks some. Clonal size and the V and J genes are those of that table, whereas D and trimming came from the DNA. The repertoire consists of some 96,000 clones, with approximately 91% occurring once and the leading ten covering 2% to 2.5%. The CDR3 spans 12 residues. The germline V gene has CDR1 SGHVS and CDR2 FQNEAQ. The V and J ends lost 5 bases and 4 bases respectively, with 8 bases between them. V is TRBV7-8 and J is TRBJ2-5; D may be TRBD1 (5 bases). The specimen sequenced was peripheral blood. The clonotype was recovered from a man over 45 with active COVID-19. CDR3: CASSPQGETQYF. The CDR3 coding sequence is TGTGCCAGCAGCCCCCAGGGAGAGACCCAGTACTTC.